The table lists the clone carrying this T cell receptor (beta chain) with a few counts. These data originate in a study of identical twins. TCRdb processed the 5' RACE reads anew with MiXCR; each CDR3 protein has one entry. The sample lists a few hundred thousand distinct CDR3 sequences, over 12% occurring once. CDR1 and CDR2 (germline): SGHRS, YFSETQ. V was cut by 6 bases and J by 2 bases, with 19 bases left in between. The CDR3 is made up of 16 amino acids. The sample was also linked to a second study, of yellow fever vaccine responses in identical twins.

The chain carries TRBV5-1 and TRBJ2-3, with D possibly matching TRBD2 (7 bases). This clonotype was sampled from a woman aged 18-29 years in good health. The sequencing sample was made of CD4+ T cells sorted from blood. Here the CDR3 reads CASTTSAGASTDTQYF. The CDR3, as DNA: TGCGCCAGCACCACCTCGGCGGGGGCGTCCACAGATACGCAGTATTTT.